This is a list of T cell receptor beta chains from one sample in a study of cytomegalovirus exposure and HLA in healthy donors. Generated by immunoSEQ multiplex PCR, the TCRdb table keeps only in-frame clones and is missing some. The repertoire consists of tens of thousands of clones, with 75% to 90% occurring once and the leading ten covering 6.5% to 8%. Sequences were obtained from PBMCs. The receptors stem from a human donor in good health. The CDR3 runs from the conserved cysteine through the conserved F or W. A D gene is named only where the DNA matches it firmly. Clone size is given for some rows only: seen once, a few or many times, or a class if the clone is expanded.

v_gene: TRBV5-1; j_gene: TRBJ2-3; abundance: once; d_gene: .; CDR3aa: CASSLIVAGTDTQYF; CDR3nt: TGCGCCAGCAGCTTAATAGTGGCGGGAACAGATACGCAGTATTTT
v_gene: TRBV7-2; j_gene: TRBJ2-7; abundance: .; d_gene: .; CDR3aa: CASSFGQISSYEQYF; CDR3nt: TGTGCCAGCAGCTTCGGACAGATCAGCTCCTACGAGCAGTACTTC
v_gene: TRBV28; j_gene: TRBJ2-3; abundance: .; d_gene: .; CDR3aa: CASSLRAQGTDTQYF; CDR3nt: TGTGCCAGCAGTTTACGAGCGCAGGGTACAGATACGCAGTATTTT
v_gene: TRBV7-3; j_gene: TRBJ2-7; abundance: .; d_gene: TRBD2; CDR3aa: CASSIAGRNYEQYF; CDR3nt: TGTGCCAGCAGTATAGCGGGGAGGAATTACGAGCAGTACTTC
v_gene: TRBV27; j_gene: TRBJ1-5; abundance: few; d_gene: .; CDR3aa: CASSWTVNSNQPQHF; CDR3nt: TGTGCCAGCAGCTGGACAGTTAATAGCAATCAGCCCCAGCATTTT
v_gene: TRBV5-1; j_gene: TRBJ2-5; abundance: .; d_gene: .; CDR3aa: CASSFRAAQETQYF; CDR3nt: TGCGCCAGCAGCTTCCGCGCGGCGCAAGAGACCCAGTACTTC
v_gene: TRBV7-8; j_gene: TRBJ2-7; abundance: .; d_gene: .; CDR3aa: CASSSRLGPTYEQYF; CDR3nt: TGTGCCAGCAGCTCTCGGTTGGGGCCGACCTACGAGCAGTACTTC
v_gene: TRBV5-6; j_gene: TRBJ2-5; abundance: few; d_gene: TRBD1; CDR3aa: CASSRLDRYQETQYF; CDR3nt: TGTGCCAGCAGCCGGCTGGACAGGTACCAAGAGACCCAGTACTTC
v_gene: TRBV2; j_gene: TRBJ1-4; abundance: .; d_gene: .; CDR3aa: CASGELREKLFF; CDR3nt: TGTGCCAGCGGAGAGCTGCGGGAAAAACTGTTTTTT
v_gene: TRBV7-3; j_gene: TRBJ2-2; abundance: .; d_gene: TRBD2; CDR3aa: CASSPATPTSGGTGELFF; CDR3nt: TGTGCCAGCAGCCCCGCAACACCCACTAGCGGGGGGACCGGGGAGCTGTTTTTT
v_gene: TRBV7-2; j_gene: TRBJ2-3; abundance: .; d_gene: .; CDR3aa: CASSQYRGSTITDTQYF; CDR3nt: TGTGCCAGCAGCCAATACCGGGGGTCGACGATCACAGATACGCAGTATTTT
v_gene: TRBV2; j_gene: TRBJ2-1; abundance: .; d_gene: TRBD2; CDR3aa: CASTGTSFNEQFF; CDR3nt: TGTGCCAGCACCGGGACTAGTTTCAATGAGCAGTTCTTC
v_gene: TRBV6-5; j_gene: TRBJ1-2; abundance: .; d_gene: .; CDR3aa: CASSYSSQGTFYGYTF; CDR3nt: TGTGCCAGCAGTTACTCGAGTCAGGGAACCTTCTATGGCTACACCTTC
v_gene: TRBV4-3; j_gene: TRBJ2-3; abundance: .; d_gene: .; CDR3aa: CASSQEKQTDTQYF; CDR3nt: TGCGCCAGCAGCCAAGAAAAGCAAACAGATACGCAGTATTTT
v_gene: TRBV15; j_gene: TRBJ2-1; abundance: .; d_gene: TRBD1; CDR3aa: CATRTGSSEQFF; CDR3nt: TGTGCCACCCGGACAGGGTCGTCTGAGCAGTTCTTC
v_gene: TRBV5-6; j_gene: TRBJ1-2; abundance: .; d_gene: .; CDR3aa: CASSFNGYGYTF; CDR3nt: TGTGCCAGCAGCTTTAACGGTTATGGCTACACCTTC
v_gene: TRBV29-1; j_gene: TRBJ1-1; abundance: .; d_gene: TRBD1; CDR3aa: CSVEGDRVKDSTEAFF; CDR3nt: TGCAGCGTTGAAGGAGACAGGGTTAAAGACAGTACTGAAGCTTTCTTT
v_gene: TRBV7-2; j_gene: TRBJ1-6; abundance: .; d_gene: .; CDR3aa: CASSFEDYNSPLHF; CDR3nt: TGTGCCAGCAGCTTTGAGGACTATAATTCACCCCTCCACTTT
v_gene: TRBV19; j_gene: TRBJ1-2; abundance: .; d_gene: .; CDR3aa: CASKNPTDYGYTF; CDR3nt: TGTGCCAGTAAAAATCCGACAGACTATGGCTACACCTTC